The 20 T cell receptor beta chains presented below share a single source sample, sequenced in a study of blood T cell repertoires in COVID-19. The repertoire was sequenced with immunoSEQ multiplex PCR; TCRdb's copy has only in-frame clones and lacks some. Among fewer than 50,000 clones listed, 81% were seen once. Material: peripheral blood. The receptors shown here come from a man in his forties with active or convalescent COVID-19.

The CDR3 region is CASSLGGLSNEQFF. The CDR3 DNA follows: TGTGCCAGCAGCTTGGGCGGTCTAAGCAATGAGCAGTTCTTC. The chain links TRBV5-5 to TRBJ2-1; D is unresolved. The CDR3 is 14 residues long. Germline CDR1 is SGHKS and CDR2 is YYEKEE (reference sequence). The V gene lost 0 bases and the J gene lost 6 bases, with 10 bases spanning the gap.

This chain connects TRBV27 to TRBJ2-2; 7 bases are a match to TRBD2. This CDR3 is built from 14 residues. V dropped 6 bases and J dropped 4; count of bases not matched to a gene: 5. In germline, CDR1 is MNHEY, CDR2 SMNVEV (reference sequence). The CDR3 loop reads CASSVGGSTGELFF. For the CDR3, the DNA is TGTGCCAGCAGCGTGGGGGGGAGCACCGGGGAGCTGTTTTTT.

The chain combines TRBV20-1 with TRBJ1-2; tentatively, D is TRBD1 (6 bases). CDR1 DFQATT and CDR2 SNEGSKA come from the germline V gene (reference sequence). The CDR3 is 15 residues long. Trimming left V 3 bases short and J 3 bases short, with 17 bases between. CDR3 DNA: TGCAGTGCTAGTCGGGGGCGGGGGTTGGACTATGGCTACACCTTC. It is translated as CSASRGRGLDYGYTF.

The chain recombines TRBV4-1 with TRBJ2-3; the match to TRBD2 covers 7 bases. The CDR3 consists of 15 residues. V was clipped by 1 base and J by 4 bases; unmatched bases: 5. Germline V CDR1 and CDR2: MGHRA, YSYEKL. The CDR3: CASSQGTRIPDTQYF. The DNA of the CDR3 is TGCGCCAGCAGCCAAGGGACTAGGATTCCAGATACGCAGTATTTT.

The genes are TRBV15 and TRBJ2-7; 7 bases match TRBD1. The CDR3 runs to 14 residues. CDR1 is LNHNV, CDR2 YYDKDF, per germline (reference sequence). With V trimmed by 5 bases and J by 5 bases, 9 bases remained unmatched. CDR3 DNA: TGTGCCACCAGCGGGCCGACAGGGCTACACGAGCAGTACTTC. Translating it yields CATSGPTGLHEQYF. The variable domain in full, with the rest retrieved from reference TRBV15 and TRBJ2-7, is DAMVIQNPRYQVTQFGKPVTLSCSQTLNHNVMYWYQQKSSQAPKLLFHYYDKDFNNEADTPDNFQSRRPNTSFCFLDIRSPGLGDTAMYLCATSGPTGLHEQYFGPGTRLTVT.

The chain carries TRBV5-4 and TRBJ2-1; 7 positions match TRBD2. The junction had 14 bases not matched to a gene; V was cut back by 4 bases and J by 7 bases. The CDR3 is 16 residues long. The germline gives CDR1 SGHNT, CDR2 YYREEE (reference sequence). The CDR3 nucleotides are TGTGCCAGCAGCCGAGATTTGAGCGGGGCGGAAAATGAGCAGTTCTTC. This encodes CASSRDLSGAENEQFF. The full variable domain, completed using reference TRBV5-4 and TRBJ2-1, is ETGVTQSPTHLIKTRGQQVTLRCSSQSGHNTVSWYQQALGQGPQFIFQYYREEENGRGNFPPRFSGLQFPNYSSELNVNALELDDSALYLCASSRDLSGAENEQFFGPGTRLTVL.

With respect to this clone: The junction and the germline gene differ at one end; a read error may be behind it. The rearrangement uses TRBV3-1 (or the pseudogene TRBV3-2) and TRBJ2-7, with D tentatively TRBD1 (6 bases). The length of the CDR3 is 11 residues. Germline V gene lookup returns CDR1 LGHDT and CDR2 YNNKEL (reference sequence). CDR3 sequence: CASSHGRGTSF. The CDR3 nucleotides are TGTGCCAGCAGCCATGGAAGGGGGACCAGCTTC.

CDR3 nucleotides: TGTGCCAGCAGTTTCCTTGACGAGCAGTACTTC. The encoded protein is CASSFLDEQYF. The chain recombines TRBV6-5 with TRBJ2-7; D is unclear. V was pared by 4 bases and J by 5 bases, with 6 bases between. The germline V gene has CDR1 MNHEY and CDR2 SVGAGI. CDR3 size: 11 residues.

V and J are TRBV19 and TRBJ2-3; D may be TRBD2 (6 bases). With 6 bases removed from V and 5 bases from J, the gap between germline ends came to 15 bases. Germline V CDR1 and CDR2: LNHDA, SQIVND (reference sequence). The CDR3 is 14 residues long. The CDR3, as DNA: TGTGCCAGTAGGTCGGGAGTCTCTGGAGATACGCAGTATTTT. It codes for CASRSGVSGDTQYF. Supplemented by reference TRBV19 and TRBJ2-3, the full variable domain reads DGGITQSPKYLFRKEGQNVTLSCEQNLNHDAMYWYRQDPGQGLRLIYYSQIVNDFQKGDIAEGYSVSREKKESFPLTVTSAQKNPTAFYLCASRSGVSGDTQYFGPGTRLTVL.

The rearrangement links TRBV9 to TRBJ1-2; D gene unclear. V was trimmed by 5 bases and J by 0 bases, leaving 11 bases between them. The CDR3 length is 14 residues. The germline V gene encodes CDR1 SGDLS and CDR2 YYNGEE. For the CDR3, the DNA is TGTGCCAGCAGTGAATCACCTACTAACTATGGCTACACCTTC. It specifies CASSESPTNYGYTF.

The V and J genes are TRBV9 and TRBJ2-3; the D gene is possibly TRBD2 (5 bases). Germline V CDR1 and CDR2: SGDLS, YYNGEE. CDR3 length: 13 amino acids. With 5 bases removed from V and 4 bases from J, the gap between germline ends came to 11 bases. CDR3 DNA sequence: TGTGCCAGCAGAGCCTCGGGGTCAGATACGCAGTATTTT. Protein sequence: CASRASGSDTQYF.

The chain recombines TRBV29-1 with TRBJ2-2; D perhaps matches TRBD2 (5 bases). This CDR3 has 14 residues. CDR1 is SQVTM, CDR2 ANQGSEA, per germline. Trimming took off 5 bases at V and 1 base at J, with 11 bases between the two ends. CDR3 sequence: CSVTRERNTGELFF. As DNA, the CDR3 is TGCAGCGTTACTAGGGAAAGGAACACCGGGGAGCTGTTTTTT.

This clone was recorded a few times. The rearrangement links TRBV15 to TRBJ1-4; no clear D. Germline lookup yields CDR1 LNHNV and CDR2 YYDKDF (reference sequence). This CDR3 is built from 15 residues. Trimming took 3 bases from V and 8 from J, leaving 16 bases between them. This CDR3 reads CATSSGQSPNEKLFF. CDR3 bases: TGTGCCACCAGCAGTGGGCAGTCCCCGAACGAAAAACTGTTTTTT.

The chain recombines TRBV27 with TRBJ2-5; D might be TRBD1 (6 bases). Germline CDR1 reads MNHEY; CDR2 reads SMNVEV (reference sequence). This CDR3 region has 16 residues. V shed 3 bases and J shed 2 bases, with 16 bases lying between them. The CDR3 DNA follows: TGTGCCAGCAGTTTTAAGGGACAAAACTTTCAAGAGACCCAGTACTTC. Residues: CASSFKGQNFQETQYF.

This clone was counted a few times. Other DNA sequences from this sample encode an identical CDR3 as well. The rearrangement joins TRBV19 to TRBJ2-1; 7 positions match TRBD2. Trimming removed 1 base from V and 1 base from J; junction bases left unmatched: 1. The CDR3 is made up of 15 amino acids. Germline V lookup: CDR1 LNHDA, CDR2 SQIVND (reference sequence). The DNA of the CDR3 is TGTGCCAGTAGTATAGGGGGGGGGTCCTACAATGAGCAGTTCTTC. Translation gives CASSIGGGSYNEQFF. Looking up the rest from reference TRBV19 and TRBJ2-1 gives the full variable domain: DGGITQSPKYLFRKEGQNVTLSCEQNLNHDAMYWYRQDPGQGLRLIYYSQIVNDFQKGDIAEGYSVSREKKESFPLTVTSAQKNPTAFYLCASSIGGGSYNEQFFGPGTRLTVL.

The chain recombines TRBV18 with TRBJ1-3; 8 positions match TRBD1. The junction had 8 bases not matched to a gene; V was cut back by 3 bases and J by 4 bases. Looked up from germline, CDR1 is KGHSH and CDR2 is LQKENI. This CDR3 region has 16 residues. The CDR3 DNA reads as TGTGCCAGCTCACCCTCGACAGGGGCACTGGGAAACACCATATATTTT. This encodes CASSPSTGALGNTIYF.

This chain connects TRBV28 to TRBJ1-1; D unclear. Germline V gene data show CDR1 as MDHEN and CDR2 as SYDVKM. The CDR3 is made up of 11 amino acids. V gave up 6 bases and J gave up 7 bases, with 9 bases separating them. CDR3 coding DNA: TGTGCCAGCAGGGATAGCGATGAAGCTTTCTTT. Translating gives CASRDSDEAFF.

This chain connects TRBV5-1 to TRBJ1-4; possibly TRBD1 for D (6 bases). CDR1 and CDR2 (germline): SGHRS, YFSETQ. The CDR3 loop spans 14 amino acids. V dropped 5 bases and J dropped 0 bases, with 8 bases sitting between them. This CDR3 is CASSPGATNEKLFF. DNA of the CDR3: TGCGCCAGCAGTCCAGGGGCAACTAATGAAAAACTGTTTTTT.

This chain connects TRBV12-3 or TRBV12-4 to TRBJ1-5, with D perhaps TRBD1 (5 bases). V was trimmed by 3 bases and J by 7 bases, leaving 10 bases between them. The CDR3 length is 13 residues. The CDR3 DNA sequence: TGTGCCAGCAGTTTCAGGGAAGGGCAGCCCCAGCATTTT. It encodes CASSFREGQPQHF.

The genes are TRBV7-2 and TRBJ2-1; 8 bases align to TRBD2. V was clipped by 5 bases and J by 6 bases; unmatched bases: 9. The length of the CDR3 is 15 residues. CDR1 SGHTA and CDR2 FQGNSA come from the germline V gene. CDR3: CASSPGLGSRNEQFF. CDR3 DNA: TGTGCCAGCAGCCCGGGACTAGGGAGTCGCAATGAGCAGTTCTTC.